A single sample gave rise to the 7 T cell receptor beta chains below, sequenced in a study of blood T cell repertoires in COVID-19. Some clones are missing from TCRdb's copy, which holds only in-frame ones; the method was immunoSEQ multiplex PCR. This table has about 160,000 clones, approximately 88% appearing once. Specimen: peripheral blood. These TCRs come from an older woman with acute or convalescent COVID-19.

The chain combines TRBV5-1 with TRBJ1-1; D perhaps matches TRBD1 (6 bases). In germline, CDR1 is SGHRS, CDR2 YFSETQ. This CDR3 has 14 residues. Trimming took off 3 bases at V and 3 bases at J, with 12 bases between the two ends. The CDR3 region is CASSSQGSYTEAFF. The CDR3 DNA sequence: TGCGCCAGCAGCTCGCAGGGGTCGTACACTGAAGCTTTCTTT. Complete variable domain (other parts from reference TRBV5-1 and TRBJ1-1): KAGVTQTPRYLIKTRGQQVTLSCSPISGHRSVSWYQQTPGQGLQFLFEYFSETQRNKGNFPGRFSGRQFSNSRSEMNVSTLELGDSALYLCASSSQGSYTEAFFGQGTRLTVV.

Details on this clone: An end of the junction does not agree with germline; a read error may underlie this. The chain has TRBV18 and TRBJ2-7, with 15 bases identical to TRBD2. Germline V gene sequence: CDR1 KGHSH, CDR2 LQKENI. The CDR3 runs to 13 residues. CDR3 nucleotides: TGTGCCAGCTCACTTGGGACTAGCGGGGGGCCAATCTTC. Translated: CASSLGTSGGPIF.

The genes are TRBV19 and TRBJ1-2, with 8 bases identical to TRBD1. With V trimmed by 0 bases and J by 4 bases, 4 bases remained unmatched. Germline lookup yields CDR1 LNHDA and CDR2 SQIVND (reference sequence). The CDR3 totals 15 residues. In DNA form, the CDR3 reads TGTGCCAGTAGTATAGACAGGGGGCGCACCTATGGCTACACCTTC. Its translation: CASSIDRGRTYGYTF.

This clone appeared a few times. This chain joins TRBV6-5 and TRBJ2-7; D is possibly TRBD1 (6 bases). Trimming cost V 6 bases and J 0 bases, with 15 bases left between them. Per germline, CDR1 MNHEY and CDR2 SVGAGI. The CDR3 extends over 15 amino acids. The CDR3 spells CASRSDRRNSYEQYF. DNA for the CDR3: TGTGCCAGCAGATCTGACAGGAGAAACTCCTACGAGCAGTACTTC.

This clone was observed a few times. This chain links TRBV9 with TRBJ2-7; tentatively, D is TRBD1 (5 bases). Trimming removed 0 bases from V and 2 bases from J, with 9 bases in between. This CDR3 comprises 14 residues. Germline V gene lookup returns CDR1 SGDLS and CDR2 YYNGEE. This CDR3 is CASSVAQGPYEQYF. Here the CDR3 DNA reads TGTGCCAGCAGCGTAGCGCAGGGTCCCTACGAGCAGTACTTC.

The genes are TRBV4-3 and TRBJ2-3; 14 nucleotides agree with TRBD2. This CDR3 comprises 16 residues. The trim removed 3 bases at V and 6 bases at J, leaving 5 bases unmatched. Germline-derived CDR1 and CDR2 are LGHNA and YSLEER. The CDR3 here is CASSQTSGGASDTQYF. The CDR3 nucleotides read TGCGCCAGCAGCCAGACTAGCGGGGGGGCTTCGGATACGCAGTATTTT.

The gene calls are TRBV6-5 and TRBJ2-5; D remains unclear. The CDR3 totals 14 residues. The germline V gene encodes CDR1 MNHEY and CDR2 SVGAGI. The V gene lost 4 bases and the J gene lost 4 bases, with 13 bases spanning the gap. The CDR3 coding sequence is TGTGCCAGCAGTTCCTTATGGGCTGGAGAGACCCAGTACTTC. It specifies CASSSLWAGETQYF.